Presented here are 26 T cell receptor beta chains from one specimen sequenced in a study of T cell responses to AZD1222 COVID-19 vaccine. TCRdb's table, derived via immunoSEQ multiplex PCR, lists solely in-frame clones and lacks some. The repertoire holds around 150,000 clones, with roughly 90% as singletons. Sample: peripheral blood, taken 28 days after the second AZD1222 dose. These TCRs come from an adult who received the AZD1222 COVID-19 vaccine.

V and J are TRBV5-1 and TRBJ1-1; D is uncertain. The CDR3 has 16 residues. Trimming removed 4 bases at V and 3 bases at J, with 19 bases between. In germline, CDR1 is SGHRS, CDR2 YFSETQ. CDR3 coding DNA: TGCGCCAGCAGCCTCAGTGACCCGACTTCGTACACTGAAGCTTTCTTT. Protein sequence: CASSLSDPTSYTEAFF.

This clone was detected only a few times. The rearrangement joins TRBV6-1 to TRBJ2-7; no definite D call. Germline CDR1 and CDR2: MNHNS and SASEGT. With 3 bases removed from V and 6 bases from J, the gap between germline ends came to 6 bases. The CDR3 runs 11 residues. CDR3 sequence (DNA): TGTGCCAGCAGTGAGACACTCGAGCAGTACTTC. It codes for CASSETLEQYF.

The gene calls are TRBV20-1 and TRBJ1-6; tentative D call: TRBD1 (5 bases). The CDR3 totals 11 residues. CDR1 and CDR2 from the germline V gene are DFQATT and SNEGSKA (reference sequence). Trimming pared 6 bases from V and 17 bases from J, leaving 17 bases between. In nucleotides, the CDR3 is TGCAGTGCCCCCTGGGGTACAGGAGTCCACTTT. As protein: CSAPWGTGVHF.

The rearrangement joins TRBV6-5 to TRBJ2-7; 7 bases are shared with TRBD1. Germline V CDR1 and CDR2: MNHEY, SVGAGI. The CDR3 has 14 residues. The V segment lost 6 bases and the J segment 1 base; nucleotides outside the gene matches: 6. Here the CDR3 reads CASRGLDRSYEQYF. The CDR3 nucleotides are TGTGCCAGCAGAGGTTTGGACAGGTCCTACGAGCAGTACTTC.

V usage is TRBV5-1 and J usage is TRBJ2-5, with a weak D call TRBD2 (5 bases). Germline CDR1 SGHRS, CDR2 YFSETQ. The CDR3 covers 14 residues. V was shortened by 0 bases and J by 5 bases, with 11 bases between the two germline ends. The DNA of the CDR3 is TGCGCCAGCAGCTTGGGCACGGGATTGGAGACCCAGTACTTC. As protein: CASSLGTGLETQYF.

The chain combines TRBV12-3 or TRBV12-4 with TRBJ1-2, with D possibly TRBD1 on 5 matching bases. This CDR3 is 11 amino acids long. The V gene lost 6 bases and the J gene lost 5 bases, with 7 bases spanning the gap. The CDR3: CASSQGYGYTF. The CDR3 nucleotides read TGTGCCAGCAGCCAGGGATATGGCTACACCTTC.

This CDR3 reads CSALRTDPYEQYF. CDR3 sequence (DNA): TGCAGCGCCCTTAGGACTGATCCCTACGAGCAGTACTTC. This rearrangement joins TRBV29-1 to TRBJ2-7; D possibly corresponds to TRBD2 (5 bases). Looked up from germline, CDR1 is SQVTM and CDR2 is ANQGSEA. The V end lost 7 bases, the J end lost 2 bases, and 15 bases lay between the germline ends. The CDR3 has 13 amino acids.

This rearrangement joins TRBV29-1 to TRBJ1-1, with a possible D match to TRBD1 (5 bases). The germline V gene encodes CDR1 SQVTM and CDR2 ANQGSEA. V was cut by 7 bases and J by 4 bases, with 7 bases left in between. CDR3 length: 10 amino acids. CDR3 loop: CSGGGTEAFF. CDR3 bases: TGCAGCGGGGGGGGCACTGAAGCTTTCTTT.

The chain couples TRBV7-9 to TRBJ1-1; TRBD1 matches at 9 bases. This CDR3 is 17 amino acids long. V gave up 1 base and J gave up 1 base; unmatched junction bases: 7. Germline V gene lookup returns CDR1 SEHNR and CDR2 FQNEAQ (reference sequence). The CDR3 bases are TGTGCCAGCAGCTTAGGGGACAGGGTTCTCCCGAACACTGAAGCTTTCTTT. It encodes CASSLGDRVLPNTEAFF.

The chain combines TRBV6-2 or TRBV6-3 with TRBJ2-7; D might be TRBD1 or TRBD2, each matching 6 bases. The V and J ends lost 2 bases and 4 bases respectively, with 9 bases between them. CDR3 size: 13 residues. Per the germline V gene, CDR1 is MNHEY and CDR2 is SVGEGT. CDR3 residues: CASSYPGAYEQYF. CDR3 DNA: TGTGCCAGCAGTTACCCGGGGGCTTACGAGCAGTACTTC.

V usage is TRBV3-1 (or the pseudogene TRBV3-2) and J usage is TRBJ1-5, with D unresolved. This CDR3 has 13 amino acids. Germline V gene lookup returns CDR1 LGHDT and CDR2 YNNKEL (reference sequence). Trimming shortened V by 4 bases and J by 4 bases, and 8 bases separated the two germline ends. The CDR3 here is CASSLGFNQPQHF. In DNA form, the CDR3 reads TGTGCCAGCAGCCTTGGGTTTAATCAGCCCCAGCATTTT.

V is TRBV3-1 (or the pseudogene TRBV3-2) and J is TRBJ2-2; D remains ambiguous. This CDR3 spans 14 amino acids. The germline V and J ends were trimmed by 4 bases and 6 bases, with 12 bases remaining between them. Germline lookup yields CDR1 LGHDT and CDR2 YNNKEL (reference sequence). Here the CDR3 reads CASSPLGRPGELFF. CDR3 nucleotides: TGTGCCAGCAGCCCGCTCGGGCGACCCGGGGAGCTGTTTTTT.

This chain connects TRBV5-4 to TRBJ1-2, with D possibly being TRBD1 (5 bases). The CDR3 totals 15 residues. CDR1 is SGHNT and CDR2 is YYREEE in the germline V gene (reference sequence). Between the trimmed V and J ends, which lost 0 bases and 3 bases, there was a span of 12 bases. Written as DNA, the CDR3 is TGTGCCAGCAGCTTGGGGGACGGGAGAGACTATGGCTACACCTTC. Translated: CASSLGDGRDYGYTF.

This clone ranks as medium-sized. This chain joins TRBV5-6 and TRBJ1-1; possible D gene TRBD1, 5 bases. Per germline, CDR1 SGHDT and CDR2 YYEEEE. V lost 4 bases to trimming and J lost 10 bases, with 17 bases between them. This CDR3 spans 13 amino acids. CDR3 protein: CASSGGVALRAFF. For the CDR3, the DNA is TGTGCCAGCAGCGGGGGGGTCGCCTTACGAGCTTTCTTT.

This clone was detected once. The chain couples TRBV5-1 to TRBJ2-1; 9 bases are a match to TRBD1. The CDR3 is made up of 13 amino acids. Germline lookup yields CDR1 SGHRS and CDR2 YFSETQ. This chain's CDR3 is CASGQGSYNEQFF. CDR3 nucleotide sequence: TGCGCATCGGGACAGGGCTCCTACAATGAGCAGTTCTTC.

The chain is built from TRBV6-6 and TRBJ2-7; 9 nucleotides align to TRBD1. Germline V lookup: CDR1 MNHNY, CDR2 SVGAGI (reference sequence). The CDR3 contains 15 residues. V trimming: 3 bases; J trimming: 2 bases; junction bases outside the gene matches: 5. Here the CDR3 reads CASSYLQGAPYEQYF. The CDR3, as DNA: TGTGCCAGCAGTTATTTACAGGGGGCACCCTACGAGCAGTACTTC.

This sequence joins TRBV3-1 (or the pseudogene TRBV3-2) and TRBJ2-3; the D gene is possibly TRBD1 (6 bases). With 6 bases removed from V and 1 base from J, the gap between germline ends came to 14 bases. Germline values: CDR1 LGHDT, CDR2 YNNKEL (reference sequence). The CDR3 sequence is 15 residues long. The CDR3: CASSSTGRGTDTQYF. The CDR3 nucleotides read TGTGCCAGCAGTTCCACAGGGAGAGGCACAGATACGCAGTATTTT.

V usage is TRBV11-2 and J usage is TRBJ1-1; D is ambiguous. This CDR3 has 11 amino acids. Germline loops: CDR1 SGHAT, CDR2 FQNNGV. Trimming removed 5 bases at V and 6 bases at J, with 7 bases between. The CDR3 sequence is CASSRSAEAFF. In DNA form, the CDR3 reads TGTGCCAGCAGCCGGAGCGCTGAAGCTTTCTTT.

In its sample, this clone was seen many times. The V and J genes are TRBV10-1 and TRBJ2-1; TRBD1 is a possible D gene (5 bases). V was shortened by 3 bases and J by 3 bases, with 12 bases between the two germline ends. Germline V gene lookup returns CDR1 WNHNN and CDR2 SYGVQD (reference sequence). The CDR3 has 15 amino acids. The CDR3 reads CASSDGAAGYNEQFF. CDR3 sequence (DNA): TGCGCCAGCAGTGATGGGGCGGCCGGCTACAATGAGCAGTTCTTC.

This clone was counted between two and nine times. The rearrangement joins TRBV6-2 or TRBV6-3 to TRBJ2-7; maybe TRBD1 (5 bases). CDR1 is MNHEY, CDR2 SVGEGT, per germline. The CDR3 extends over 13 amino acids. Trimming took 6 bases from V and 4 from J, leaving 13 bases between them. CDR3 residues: CASSYGAEYEQYF. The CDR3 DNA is TGTGCCAGCAGCTATGGGGCCGAATACGAGCAGTACTTC.

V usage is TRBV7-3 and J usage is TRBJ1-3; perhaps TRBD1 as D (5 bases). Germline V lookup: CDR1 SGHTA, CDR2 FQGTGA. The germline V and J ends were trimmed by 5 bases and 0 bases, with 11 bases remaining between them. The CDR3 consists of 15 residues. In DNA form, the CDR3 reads TGTGCCAGCAGCCCCCAGGGTTACTCTGGAAACACCATATATTTT. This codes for CASSPQGYSGNTIYF.

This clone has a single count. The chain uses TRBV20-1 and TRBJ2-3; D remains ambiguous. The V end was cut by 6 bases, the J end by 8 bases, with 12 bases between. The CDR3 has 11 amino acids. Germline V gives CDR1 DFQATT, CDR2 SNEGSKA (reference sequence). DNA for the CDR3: TGCAGTGCCGATCGGGCTGGTACGCAGTATTTT. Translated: CSADRAGTQYF.

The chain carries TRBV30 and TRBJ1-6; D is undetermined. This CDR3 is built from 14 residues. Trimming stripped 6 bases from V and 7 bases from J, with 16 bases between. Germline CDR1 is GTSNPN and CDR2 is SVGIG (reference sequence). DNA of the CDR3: TGTGCCTGTACAGCCGGGATCTGGAATTCACCCCTCCACTTT. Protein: CACTAGIWNSPLHF.

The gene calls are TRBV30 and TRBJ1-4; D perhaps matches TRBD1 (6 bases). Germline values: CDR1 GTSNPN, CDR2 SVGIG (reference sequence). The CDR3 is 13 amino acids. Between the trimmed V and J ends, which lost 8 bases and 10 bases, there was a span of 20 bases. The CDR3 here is CAIEVGGPGKLFF. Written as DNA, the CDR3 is TGTGCCATAGAGGTTGGGGGCCCGGGAAAACTGTTTTTT. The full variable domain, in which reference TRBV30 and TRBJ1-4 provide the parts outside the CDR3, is SQTIHQWPATLVQPVGSPLSLECTVEGTSNPNLYWYRQAAGRGLQLLFYSVGIGQISSEVPQNLSASRPQDRQFILSSKKLLLSDSGFYLCAIEVGGPGKLFFGSGTQLSVL.

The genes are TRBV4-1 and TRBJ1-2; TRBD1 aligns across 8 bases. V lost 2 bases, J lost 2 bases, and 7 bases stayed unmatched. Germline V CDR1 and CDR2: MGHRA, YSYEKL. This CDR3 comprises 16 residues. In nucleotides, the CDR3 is TGCGCCAGCAGCCAAACTCCCACAGGGGGAAACTATGGCTACACCTTC. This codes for CASSQTPTGGNYGYTF.

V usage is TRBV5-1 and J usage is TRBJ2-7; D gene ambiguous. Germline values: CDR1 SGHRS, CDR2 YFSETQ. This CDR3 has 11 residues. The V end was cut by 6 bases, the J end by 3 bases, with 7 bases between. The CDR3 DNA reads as TGCGCCAGCACCGCGGACTACGAGCAGTACTTC. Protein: CASTADYEQYF.